These 32 T cell receptor beta chains came from one sample sequenced in a study of blood T cell repertoires in COVID-19. The assay was immunoSEQ multiplex PCR, and TCRdb's table has in-frame clones only and misses some. The data contain 150,000 to 200,000 clones, approximately 80% of them seen just once; the ten biggest clones take up roughly 13%. The sequencing input was PBMCs or T cells enriched from blood (not recorded which). The receptors shown here come from a woman in her fifties or sixties who had recovered from COVID-19.

The V call is TRBV18, the J call TRBJ2-6; D is unclear. Germline CDR1 KGHSH, CDR2 LQKENI. This CDR3 is built from 14 residues. The V and J ends lost 6 bases and 0 bases respectively, with 6 bases between them. CDR3 DNA sequence: TGTGCCAGCTCGCCTATCTCTGGGGCCAACGTCCTGACTTTC. Translation: CASSPISGANVLTF.

The chain joins TRBV15 to TRBJ1-4; D perhaps matches TRBD1 (5 bases). With 1 base removed from V and 5 bases from J, the gap between germline ends came to 14 bases. The CDR3 has 16 residues. The V gene's germline CDR1 is LNHNV and CDR2 YYDKDF (reference sequence). CDR3 amino acids: CATSRVRGTINEKLFF. The CDR3, as DNA: TGTGCCACCAGCAGAGTTCGGGGGACCATCAATGAAAAACTGTTTTTT.

V usage is TRBV3-1 (or the pseudogene TRBV3-2) and J usage is TRBJ2-5; a weak D match, TRBD1 (5 bases). Germline-derived CDR1 and CDR2 are LGHDT and YNNKEL (reference sequence). The CDR3 sequence is 14 residues long. Trimming shortened V by 6 bases and J by 1 base, and 12 bases separated the two germline ends. DNA of the CDR3: TGTGCCAGCAGTGACTGGACACTCCAAGAGACCCAGTACTTC. Residues: CASSDWTLQETQYF.

The chain links TRBV27 to TRBJ2-5; D ambiguous. Trimming left V 2 bases short and J 5 bases short, with 12 bases between. Germline V gene sequence: CDR1 MNHEY, CDR2 SMNVEV (reference sequence). The CDR3 spans 14 residues. The CDR3 DNA follows: TGTGCCAGCAGTTTAAGTCCTCACGGGGAGACCCAGTACTTC. This translates into CASSLSPHGETQYF.

The chain is built from TRBV5-1 and TRBJ1-4; D gene ambiguous. This CDR3 is 13 amino acids long. Germline V lookup: CDR1 SGHRS, CDR2 YFSETQ. Trimming left V 3 bases short and J 0 bases short, with 3 bases between. CDR3 in DNA: TGCGCCAGCAGCTACACAACTAATGAAAAACTGTTTTTT. Encoded protein: CASSYTTNEKLFF.

V is TRBV4-1 and J is TRBJ1-4, with TRBD1 identical over 9 bases. The V and J ends lost 3 bases and 8 bases, in that order; junction bases with no gene match: 4. This CDR3 spans 14 amino acids. Germline CDR1 is MGHRA and CDR2 is YSYEKL. The CDR3 loop is CASSHGTGYEKLFF. The CDR3 coding sequence is TGCGCCAGCAGCCACGGGACAGGGTACGAAAAACTGTTTTTT.

The chain couples TRBV19 to TRBJ2-3, with 7 bases lining up with TRBD1. Trimming removed 6 bases from V and 3 bases from J; junction bases left unmatched: 12. In germline, CDR1 is LNHDA, CDR2 SQIVND (reference sequence). The CDR3 loop spans 16 amino acids. The CDR3 sequence is CASRPREGAGTDTQYF. CDR3 sequence (DNA): TGTGCCAGTAGGCCCCGAGAGGGGGCTGGGACAGATACGCAGTATTTT.

The CDR3 spells CASSTRREPGNEQYF. The CDR3 DNA reads TGTGCCAGCTCAACAAGGCGGGAGCCAGGAAACGAGCAGTACTTC. The chain links TRBV18 to TRBJ2-7; 7 nucleotides line up with TRBD2. The V segment lost 5 bases and the J segment 5 bases; nucleotides outside the gene matches: 12. CDR3 length: 15 residues. Germline CDR1 reads KGHSH; CDR2 reads LQKENI.

The chain combines TRBV3-1 (or the pseudogene TRBV3-2) with TRBJ1-4, with 10 nucleotides matching TRBD1. The CDR3 totals 15 residues. Germline V gene sequence: CDR1 LGHDT, CDR2 YNNKEL (reference sequence). With V trimmed by 3 bases and J by 7 bases, 5 bases remained unmatched. The CDR3 bases are TGTGCCAGCAGCCACTGGGACAGGGGTTCTGAAAAACTGTTTTTT. It codes for CASSHWDRGSEKLFF.

The V gene is TRBV28, the J gene TRBJ2-3; 7 nucleotides align to TRBD2. Unmatched junction bases numbered 7, after V lost 3 bases and J lost 1 base. The germline gives CDR1 MDHEN, CDR2 SYDVKM. The CDR3 has 16 residues. CDR3 sequence reads: CASSLYSGFGTDTQYF. The CDR3 region has the DNA TGTGCCAGCAGTTTGTATAGCGGGTTTGGCACAGATACGCAGTATTTT.

This chain connects TRBV15 to TRBJ1-3, with a possible D match to TRBD1 (5 bases). Looked up from germline, CDR1 is LNHNV and CDR2 is YYDKDF (reference sequence). The V gene lost 0 bases and the J gene lost 0 bases, with 21 bases spanning the gap. The CDR3 is 20 amino acids. The DNA of the CDR3 is TGTGCCACCAGCAGAGACCGTCCACGTAACCCGACAGACTCTGGAAACACCATATATTTT. This encodes CATSRDRPRNPTDSGNTIYF.

The chain is built from TRBV2 and TRBJ1-5, with D possibly TRBD1 on 6 matching bases. V gave up 6 bases and J gave up 2 bases, with 14 bases separating them. CDR1 is SNHLY, CDR2 FYNNEI, per germline. The CDR3 has 15 amino acids. In DNA form, the CDR3 reads TGTGCCAGCAGAGCCACAGGGTCGGGCAATCAGCCCCAGCATTTT. Protein sequence: CASRATGSGNQPQHF.

This clone appeared once. The rearrangement joins TRBV30 to TRBJ2-5; D is possibly TRBD1 (5 bases). The CDR3 spans 13 residues. V lost 0 bases and J 5 bases, leaving 10 bases between the germline ends. CDR1 is GTSNPN, CDR2 SVGIG, per germline (reference sequence). The CDR3: CAWSVRAGETQYF. In DNA form, the CDR3 reads TGTGCCTGGAGTGTAAGGGCAGGGGAGACCCAGTACTTC.

V is TRBV6-1 and J is TRBJ1-5; 8 bases match TRBD1. V lost 3 bases and J lost 3; bases outside the gene matches: 7. Per germline, CDR1 MNHNS and CDR2 SASEGT. The CDR3 contains 16 residues. The DNA for the CDR3 is TGTGCCAGCAGTGATTTTGGACAGGGTACCAATCAGCCCCAGCATTTT. Protein product: CASSDFGQGTNQPQHF.

CDR3 in DNA: TGTGCCACCCAGACAGAAAACTCTGGGGCCAACGTCCTGACTTTC. This codes for CATQTENSGANVLTF. The V call is TRBV10-3, the J call TRBJ2-6; D may be TRBD1 (5 bases). Germline CDR1 reads ENHRY; CDR2 reads SYGVKD. Trimming stripped 10 bases from V and 0 bases from J, with 13 bases between. This CDR3 is 15 amino acids long.

CDR3 residues: CASSEFGGLDNSPLHF. The CDR3 coding sequence is TGTGCCAGCAGTGAATTCGGGGGGTTGGATAATTCACCCCTCCACTTT. The chain uses TRBV6-1 and TRBJ1-6; D possibly corresponds to TRBD1 (5 bases). Between the trimmed V and J ends, which lost 2 bases and 5 bases, there was a span of 13 bases. Germline V gives CDR1 MNHNS, CDR2 SASEGT. The CDR3 runs to 16 residues.

V usage is TRBV7-9 and J usage is TRBJ1-6; D not resolved. The germline CDR1 and CDR2 sequences are SEHNR and FQNEAQ (reference sequence). The CDR3 contains 14 residues. V shed 1 base and J shed 6 bases, with 7 bases lying between them. CDR3 in amino acids: CASSLVQINSPLHF. The CDR3 bases are TGTGCCAGCAGCTTAGTACAGATTAATTCACCCCTCCACTTT.

The CDR3 loop is CASSVAMSTEAFF. The DNA for the CDR3 is TGTGCCAGCAGCGTCGCCATGAGCACTGAAGCTTTCTTT. The V and J genes are TRBV9 and TRBJ1-1; unclear D gene. The V end lost 2 bases, the J end lost 4 bases, and 9 bases lay between the germline ends. Germline CDR1 is SGDLS and CDR2 is YYNGEE. The CDR3 has 13 amino acids.

This clone was seen only a few times. The CDR3 DNA reads TGTGCCAGCAGGGGGACAGGGAATCAGCCCCAGCATTTT. This gives the protein CASRGTGNQPQHF. The rearrangement uses TRBV12-3 or TRBV12-4 and TRBJ1-5, with 9 bases matching TRBD1. The length of the CDR3 is 13 residues. V shed 6 bases, J shed 4 bases, and the junction held 1 base outside the gene matches.

V and J are TRBV27 and TRBJ1-5; tentative D call: TRBD1 (6 bases). The V and J ends lost 3 bases and 4 bases respectively, with 10 bases between them. This CDR3 is built from 14 residues. CDR1 is MNHEY, CDR2 SMNVEV, per germline (reference sequence). The CDR3 bases are TGTGCCAGCAGTTTTACAGGGCCGAATCAGCCCCAGCATTTT. Protein: CASSFTGPNQPQHF.

This chain uses TRBV30 with TRBJ1-2, with D perhaps matching TRBD1 (5 bases). CDR3 length: 13 amino acids. V gave up 0 bases and J gave up 8 bases, with 13 bases separating them. The germline gives CDR1 GTSNPN, CDR2 SVGIG (reference sequence). CDR3 sequence: CAWSVQGLDGYTF. The DNA of the CDR3 is TGTGCCTGGAGTGTGCAGGGCCTGGACGGCTACACCTTC.

This sequence joins TRBV7-2 and TRBJ1-1; no definite D call. With 5 bases removed from V and 0 bases from J, the gap between germline ends came to 10 bases. This CDR3 contains 14 residues. CDR1 SGHTA and CDR2 FQGNSA come from the germline V gene. The CDR3 sequence is CASSLQTVNTEAFF. CDR3 sequence (DNA): TGTGCCAGCAGCCTACAGACGGTGAACACTGAAGCTTTCTTT.

This clone occurred many times. The genes are TRBV28 and TRBJ1-2, with D hard to call. In germline, CDR1 is MDHEN, CDR2 SYDVKM. V lost 2 bases and J 2 bases, leaving 6 bases between the germline ends. CDR3 length: 13 amino acids. The CDR3 is CASSLDLNYGYTF. For the CDR3, the DNA is TGTGCCAGCAGTTTAGACTTGAACTATGGCTACACCTTC.

This rearrangement joins TRBV3-1 (or the pseudogene TRBV3-2) to TRBJ2-1; TRBD2 might be the D (7 bases). V was pared by 2 bases and J by 9 bases, with 11 bases between. The CDR3 has 13 amino acids. In germline, CDR1 is LGHDT, CDR2 YNNKEL (reference sequence). CDR3 region: CASSQTGTTEQFF. The CDR3 DNA reads as TGTGCCAGCAGCCAAACAGGGACTACTGAGCAGTTCTTC.

Written as DNA, the CDR3 is TGTGCCAGCCGGCCCTTAGCCCTTAGCAATCAGCCCCAGCATTTT. It translates to CASRPLALSNQPQHF. V is TRBV19 and J is TRBJ1-5; no definite D call. CDR3 length: 15 residues. Germline V gene data show CDR1 as LNHDA and CDR2 as SQIVND (reference sequence). V gave up 9 bases and J gave up 0 bases, with 15 bases separating them.

The chain combines TRBV5-1 with TRBJ2-7, with D unclear. The CDR3 is made up of 12 amino acids. The germline V gene has CDR1 SGHRS and CDR2 YFSETQ. Trimming took off 1 base at V and 7 bases at J, with 9 bases between the two ends. The DNA of the CDR3 is TGCGCCAGCAGCTTGTCAGCCGGGGAGCAGTACTTC. Encoded protein: CASSLSAGEQYF.

This chain joins TRBV4-2 and TRBJ1-2; 10 nucleotides match TRBD1. J gave up 8 bases and V 1 base, and 7 bases lay outside the gene matches. Germline V gene lookup returns CDR1 LGHNA and CDR2 YNFKEQ. The CDR3 is 15 residues long. CDR3 sequence (DNA): TGTGCCAGCAGCCAAGGGGTGACAGGGGGCGCGGGCTACACCTTC. Translation gives CASSQGVTGGAGYTF.

The chain carries TRBV18 and TRBJ1-1; 7 nucleotides agree with TRBD1. V was clipped by 4 bases and J by 1 base; unmatched bases: 6. CDR1 and CDR2 from the germline V gene are KGHSH and LQKENI. The CDR3 is 15 residues long. The CDR3 reads CASSRWTGANTEAFF. The DNA for the CDR3 is TGTGCCAGCTCACGTTGGACAGGCGCGAACACTGAAGCTTTCTTT.

The chain has TRBV30 and TRBJ2-3; D not certain. Trimming removed 0 bases at V and 4 bases at J, with 11 bases between. The CDR3 length is 14 residues. Looked up from germline, CDR1 is GTSNPN and CDR2 is SVGIG (reference sequence). CDR3 residues: CAWSVHASADTQYF. The DNA of the CDR3 is TGTGCCTGGAGTGTCCATGCTAGTGCAGATACGCAGTATTTT.

The chain is built from TRBV10-1 and TRBJ1-1; 7 bases line up with TRBD1. The V gene's germline CDR1 is WNHNN and CDR2 SYGVQD (reference sequence). The CDR3 runs 13 residues. V lost 5 bases, J lost 11 bases, and 11 bases stayed unmatched. The CDR3: CASSLGETGTAFF. The CDR3 nucleotides are TGCGCCAGCAGTCTTGGGGAGACAGGGACGGCTTTCTTT.

The V gene is TRBV7-2, the J gene TRBJ1-4; D unresolved. The CDR3 loop spans 16 amino acids. The V end lost 5 bases, the J end lost 1 base, and 14 bases lay between the germline ends. CDR1 and CDR2 from the germline V gene are SGHTA and FQGNSA. Written as DNA, the CDR3 is TGTGCCAGCAGCCCTGCGGCCGGTGTAACTAATGAAAAACTGTTTTTT. Translating gives CASSPAAGVTNEKLFF.

The V gene is TRBV30, the J gene TRBJ2-3, with 8 bases fitting TRBD2. Trimming removed 2 bases from V and 3 bases from J; junction bases left unmatched: 19. In germline, CDR1 is GTSNPN, CDR2 SVGIG (reference sequence). The CDR3 contains 19 residues. The CDR3 region is CAWSPPWASGRSVTDTQYF. The CDR3 nucleotides read TGTGCCTGGAGTCCGCCGTGGGCTAGCGGGCGCTCTGTGACAGATACGCAGTATTTT.